One sample yielded the 3 T cell receptor beta chains listed below, sequenced in a study of PD-L1 blockade in urothelial cancer. The protocol was immunoSEQ multiplex PCR, while the TCRdb copy is restricted to in-frame clones and leaves out a portion. Among under 50,000 clones listed, approximately 90% were seen once. The sequencing used PBMCs, collected around atezolizumab (anti-PD-L1) treatment. These receptors originate from a man in his sixties or seventies with urothelial cancer.

This chain joins TRBV11-2 and TRBJ1-2; D possibly corresponds to TRBD1 (5 bases). Germline assignment: CDR1 SGHAT and CDR2 FQNNGV. Trimming left V 1 base short and J 1 base short, with 7 bases between. This CDR3 has 14 residues. In DNA, the CDR3 is TGTGCCAGCAGCTTAGGGGGCCTTAACTATGGCTACACCTTC. Its protein product is CASSLGGLNYGYTF.

The chain combines TRBV15 with TRBJ2-3; no clear D. This CDR3 contains 15 residues. The germline V gene encodes CDR1 LNHNV and CDR2 YYDKDF (reference sequence). The V end was cut by 0 bases, the J end by 4 bases, with 11 bases between. The CDR3 DNA is TGTGCCACCAGCAGAGATGGAGCTAATGCAGATACGCAGTATTTT. Protein product: CATSRDGANADTQYF.

The chain joins TRBV5-1 to TRBJ2-1, with 10 bases fitting TRBD1. Germline values: CDR1 SGHRS, CDR2 YFSETQ. The CDR3 covers 15 residues. V shed 4 bases and J 6 bases; nucleotides not matched to a gene: 7. The CDR3 spells CASSPGQGVGNEQFF. The DNA of the CDR3 is TGCGCCAGCAGCCCTGGACAGGGGGTTGGCAATGAGCAGTTCTTC. The variable domain in full, with the rest retrieved from reference TRBV5-1 and TRBJ2-1, is KAGVTQTPRYLIKTRGQQVTLSCSPISGHRSVSWYQQTPGQGLQFLFEYFSETQRNKGNFPGRFSGRQFSNSRSEMNVSTLELGDSALYLCASSPGQGVGNEQFFGPGTRLTVL.